A selection of T cell receptor beta chains follows, all from one sample in a study of tumor-infiltrating lymphocytes in localized non-small cell lung cancer. Repertoires were generated with immunoSEQ multiplex PCR, while TCRdb's copy carries only in-frame clones and drops some. The data contain just under 30,000 clones, 70% to 90% of them singletons. Sequencing was carried out using lung tumor tissue. The receptors were sampled from a human donor with non-small cell lung cancer. The CDR3 runs from the conserved cysteine through the conserved F or W. A D gene is named only where the DNA matches it firmly. Rows may omit the clone size; those that give it use once, few, many or a size class.

v_call	j_call	cdr3_length	clone_size	d_call	cdr3_aa	cdr3_nt
TRBV4-3	TRBJ2-7	13	.	.	CASSRDDSYEQYF	TGCGCCAGCAGCCGGGACGACAGCTACGAGCAGTACTTC
TRBV18	TRBJ1-4	16	.	TRBD1	CASSPGTGGAEEKLFF	TGTGCCAGCTCCCCCGGGACAGGGGGCGCAGAGGAAAAACTGTTTTTT
TRBV30	TRBJ2-7	15	.	TRBD2	CAWSSMGLAHHEQYF	TGTGCCTGGAGTTCCATGGGACTAGCGCACCACGAGCAGTACTTC
TRBV29-1	TRBJ1-1	14	.	TRBD1	CSVGQGSMNTEAFF	TGCAGCGTGGGACAGGGGAGCATGAACACTGAAGCTTTCTTT
TRBV7-2	TRBJ2-2	16	.	TRBD2	CASSLASSGGTGELFF	TGTGCCAGCAGCTTAGCGTCTAGCGGGGGCACCGGGGAGCTGTTTTTT
TRBV7-2	TRBJ2-1	14	.	TRBD1	CASSRTGFYNEQFF	TGTGCCAGCAGCCGGACAGGGTTCTACAATGAGCAGTTCTTC
TRBV19	TRBJ2-4	16	.	.	CASSLGGYIAKNIQYF	TGTGCCAGTAGTTTAGGGGGGTATATAGCCAAAAACATTCAGTACTTC
TRBV4-3	TRBJ2-1	17	.	TRBD2	CASSHPGLAGGGNEQFF	TGCGCCAGCAGCCATCCCGGACTAGCGGGGGGAGGTAATGAGCAGTTCTTC
TRBV7-9	TRBJ2-3	12	.	.	CASSLELDTQYF	TGTGCCAGCAGTTTAGAATTAGATACGCAGTATTTT
TRBV2	TRBJ1-2	14	.	TRBD1	CASSELTGYYGYTF	TGTGCCAGCAGTGAGCTGACAGGGTACTATGGCTACACCTTC
TRBV5-8	TRBJ1-2	15	.	.	CASSFSQGRNYGYTF	TGTGCCAGCAGCTTTTCCCAGGGGCGTAACTATGGCTACACCTTC
TRBV4-2	TRBJ1-4	18	.	.	CASSLDLGTLGSNEKLFF	TGTGCCAGCAGCCTAGACCTTGGGACATTAGGCTCTAATGAAAAACTGTTTTTT
TRBV10-3	TRBJ2-5	13	.	TRBD2	CASKLAGQETQYF	TGTGCCAGCAAACTAGCGGGTCAAGAGACCCAGTACTTC
TRBV5-1	TRBJ2-5	14	.	.	CASSFAGVVETQYF	TGCGCCAGCAGCTTTGCAGGGGTCGTGGAGACCCAGTACTTC
TRBV5-1	TRBJ1-2	13	.	.	CASSSGSREGYTF	TGCGCCAGCAGCTCGGGATCCAGGGAAGGCTACACCTTC
TRBV5-1	TRBJ2-1	16	.	TRBD2	CASSPTSGGGIDEQFF	TGCGCCAGCAGCCCGACTAGCGGGGGGGGAATCGATGAGCAGTTCTTC
TRBV2	TRBJ1-5	12	once	.	CASSVRYQPQHF	TGTGCCAGCAGTGTAAGGTATCAGCCCCAGCATTTT
TRBV27	TRBJ2-3	14	.	TRBD1	CASSRTGPTDTQYF	TGTGCCAGCAGTCGGACAGGCCCCACAGATACGCAGTATTTT
TRBV19	TRBJ1-6	20	.	.	CASSITPPGKGRSYNSPLHF	TGTGCCAGTAGTATAACCCCCCCAGGGAAGGGGAGATCCTATAATTCACCCCTCCACTTT
TRBV15	TRBJ2-7	13	medium-sized	TRBD1	CATSRPRGREQYF	TGTGCCACCAGCAGACCGAGGGGGCGTGAGCAGTACTTC
TRBV5-8	TRBJ1-4	14	once	.	CASSLTPLDEKLFF	TGTGCCAGCAGCTTGACACCGCTTGATGAAAAACTGTTTTTT
TRBV6-6	TRBJ1-2	12	.	.	CASTEANYGYTF	TGTGCCAGCACGGAAGCTAACTATGGCTACACCTTC
TRBV29-1	TRBJ1-2	13	.	TRBD1	CSVTDRVPRGYTF	TGCAGCGTCACGGACAGGGTCCCTCGGGGCTACACCTTC
TRBV19	TRBJ2-4	16	.	TRBD1	CASSIRQGRDKNIQYF	TGTGCCAGTAGTATACGACAGGGTAGGGACAAAAACATTCAGTACTTC
TRBV4-2	TRBJ1-5	14	.	.	CASSQYTSNQPQHF	TGTGCCAGCAGCCAATACACTAGCAATCAGCCCCAGCATTTT
TRBV7-7	TRBJ2-7	13	.	.	CASSLAPAGEQYF	TGTGCTAGCAGCTTAGCCCCGGCGGGGGAGCAGTACTTC
TRBV4-1	TRBJ2-7	15	medium-sized	TRBD1	CASSQDRTGTYEQYF	TGCGCCAGCAGCCAAGACCGGACAGGGACCTACGAGCAGTACTTC
TRBV5-1	TRBJ1-6	17	once	TRBD1	CASSLTGTGDHGSPLHF	TGCGCCAGCAGCTTGACCGGGACAGGGGACCATGGTTCACCCCTCCACTTT
TRBV7-9	TRBJ2-2	15	.	.	CASSLSLTGTGELFF	TGTGCCAGCAGCTTGTCCCTGACCGGTACCGGGGAGCTGTTTTTT
TRBV5-5	TRBJ1-2	15	.	.	CASSLSSTENYGYTF	TGTGCCAGCAGCTTGTCCAGTACGGAAAACTATGGCTACACCTTC